The 10 T cell receptor beta chains given below trace back to one sample, sequenced in a study of blood T cells in healthy people across ages. A sample-barcoded 5' primer and a J-beta primer mix were used in a second PCR of roughly 6 to 11 cycles. TCRdb redid the calling of the 5' RACE reads with MiXCR, one entry per CDR3 protein. This table has about 670,000 distinct CDR3 sequences, under 65% appearing once. The sample consisted of blood. These receptors all stem from a woman of 80 years or more in good health.

The chain uses TRBV6-6 and TRBJ2-7, with TRBD2 matching over 9 bases. CDR1 is MNHNY and CDR2 is SVGAGI in the germline V gene (reference sequence). This CDR3 has 16 amino acids. Trimming removed 2 bases from V and 4 bases from J; junction bases left unmatched: 9. Here the CDR3 reads CASSYVVAGVRYEQYF. Here the CDR3 DNA reads TGTGCCAGCAGTTACGTAGTAGCGGGAGTTCGGTACGAGCAGTACTTC.

In this sample, this clonotype turned up many times. The CDR3 sequence is CSARDGANQPQHF. In DNA form, the CDR3 reads TGCAGTGCTAGAGATGGGGCGAATCAGCCCCAGCATTTT. The J gene is TRBJ1-5, the V gene TRBV20-1; a possible D gene is TRBD1 (5 bases). Trimming left V 0 bases short and J 4 bases short, with 7 bases between. This CDR3 has 13 residues. Germline loops: CDR1 DFQATT, CDR2 SNEGSKA (reference sequence).

Details on this clonotype: One end of the junction fails to match germline, which may point to a read error. V and J are TRBV27 and TRBJ2-4; either TRBD1 or TRBD2 may fit D (5 bases each). The J call may be wrong; the DNA end is better matched by TRBJ2-7. The CDR3 covers 14 residues. In germline, CDR1 is MNHEY, CDR2 SMNVEV (reference sequence). In DNA, the CDR3 is TGTACCAGCAGTTCCGGGACGGACGCCTACGAGCAGTACTTC. Its protein product is CTSSSGTDAYEQYF.

This clonotype was seen repeatedly, ten times or more. J is TRBJ2-3 and V is TRBV4-1; 11 bases map to TRBD2. Germline lookup yields CDR1 MGHRA and CDR2 YSYEKL. The CDR3 sequence is 19 residues long. V shed 0 bases and J 5 bases; nucleotides not matched to a gene: 13. The DNA for the CDR3 is TGCGCCAGCAGCCAAGATCAGGGTGCTAGCGGGAGGACACGAGATACGCAGTATTTT. Residues: CASSQDQGASGRTRDTQYF.

This sequence joins TRBV7-2 and TRBJ2-1, with D maybe TRBD1 (6 bases). In germline, CDR1 is SGHTA, CDR2 FQGNSA. V was pared by 3 bases and J by 5 bases, with 14 bases between. This CDR3 contains 15 residues. CDR3 residues: CASSLLDSLNNEQFF. The CDR3 DNA reads TGTGCCAGCAGCTTGCTGGACAGTCTTAACAATGAGCAGTTCTTC.

This chain connects TRBV14 to TRBJ2-5; 12 bases match TRBD2. Germline values: CDR1 SGHDN, CDR2 FVKESK. The CDR3 is 15 amino acids. Trimming at V came to 2 bases and at J to 11 bases, leaving 9 bases not matched to a gene. For the CDR3, the DNA is TGTGCCAGCAGCCAACTAGCGGGAGGGCCAAATGAGCAGTACTTC. Protein: CASSQLAGGPNEQYF.

This clonotype was observed once. One end of the junction varies from germline; a read error may be responsible. The V gene is TRBV7-9, the J gene TRBJ2-5; maybe TRBD1 (5 bases). The V gene's germline CDR1 is SEHNR and CDR2 FQNEAQ (reference sequence). The CDR3 consists of 14 residues. The CDR3, as DNA: TGTGCCGGCAGCTTTAGGTCTTCAGGGGAGACCCAGTACTTC. The encoded protein is CAGSFRSSGETQYF. Full variable domain (remainder filled in from reference TRBV7-9 and TRBJ2-5): DTGVSQNPRHKITKRGQNVTFRCDPISEHNRLYWYRQTLGQGPEFLTYFQNEAQLEKSRLLSDRFSAERPKGSFSTLEIQRTEQGDSAMYLCAGSFRSSGETQYFGPGTRLLVL.

The rearrangement links TRBV7-2 to TRBJ2-1, with D possibly being TRBD2 (5 bases). Trimming shortened V by 5 bases and J by 5 bases, and 16 bases separated the two germline ends. Per germline, CDR1 SGHTA and CDR2 FQGNSA. The CDR3 is 15 residues long. The CDR3 here is CASSQDCLFNNEQFF. The DNA of the CDR3 is TGTGCCAGCAGCCAGGACTGCCTATTCAACAATGAGCAGTTCTTC.

Only a few counts were recorded for this clonotype. This chain uses TRBV6-5 with TRBJ2-1, with a possible D match to TRBD2 (5 bases). This CDR3 region has 16 residues. Trimming left V 2 bases short and J 0 bases short, with 11 bases between. Germline lookup yields CDR1 MNHEY and CDR2 SVGAGI. The CDR3 DNA sequence: TGTGCCAGCAGTTACACGGGTGGGAGCTCCTACAATGAGCAGTTCTTC. Its translation is CASSYTGGSSYNEQFF.

This chain links TRBV7-8 with TRBJ1-2, with 9 positions matching TRBD1. The germline V gene encodes CDR1 SGHVS and CDR2 FQNEAQ. This CDR3 contains 14 residues. With V trimmed by 1 base and J by 8 bases, 5 bases remained unmatched. CDR3 protein: CASSLDRGRGGYTF. The CDR3 region has the DNA TGTGCCAGCAGCTTAGACAGGGGGCGGGGGGGCTACACCTTC.